The rows below give T cell receptor beta chains drawn from one sample of a study of radiation and T cells in renal cell carcinoma. The data were produced by immunoSEQ multiplex PCR, yet TCRdb's version contains in-frame clones alone and is incomplete. The sample holds under 150,000 clones; over 75% are singletons and the top ten take 1.9%. The sequencing used blood, collected from a patient whose treatment included radiotherapy and nephrectomy. Receptor source: a woman aged 55-69 years with renal cell carcinoma. Each CDR3 is given with its conserved first and last residue.

V	CDR3
TRBV27	CASSLGQTNSPLHF
TRBV7-9	CASSPSDRGQAEAFF
TRBV7-3	CASSPTGVLTGELFF
TRBV10-3	CAISGTTGNTIYF
TRBV19	CASSAGTGGTQREQYF
TRBV27	CASSLSPLGISGRADTQYF
TRBV15	CATSGGGILEGYGYTF
TRBV6-1	CASSLGQPNQPQHF
TRBV9	CASAGVDEQFF
TRBV28	CASSVPLAGSYNEQFF
TRBV4-1	CASSQGEHRVDTQYF
TRBV5-1	CASSLSGDRGVEAFF
TRBV29-1	CSGGDLSYEQYF
TRBV7-9	CASSRENYGYTF
TRBV15	CATSRDRGELAEAFF
TRBV5-1	CASSLPEGRGYGYTF
TRBV11-2	CASSAGQENTEAFF
TRBV9	CASSAQSVAGGTDTQYF
TRBV6-5	CASRPGTGRSYEQYF
TRBV19	CASSGGAGNRSPYF
TRBV29-1	CSVGASGSYEQFF
TRBV10-3	CAISESRVGKETQYF
TRBV7-3	CASSSPGLAGGGETQYF
TRBV4-3	CASSQDVLSGNEQFF
TRBV2	CASSVVEPGPDIQYF
TRBV29-1	CSVVRGANYGYTF
TRBV2	CASTGTSGRDTQYF
TRBV6-5	CASSLSSYNEQFF
TRBV7-9	CASSETGSGNTIYF
TRBV6-6	CASRESGTGLNEQFF
TRBV28	CAGGRVDEKLFF
TRBV18	CASSLSDRGAGNTIYF
TRBV7-9	CASSLIPGQGVSDTQYF
TRBV7-3	CASSFPLTSAGVAYEQYF
TRBV27	CASRDRPSGPQHF
TRBV6-4	CASSEMTHNYGYTF
TRBV7-9	CASSPRGAGANVLTF
TRBV7-8	CASSLSGTGENSPLHF
TRBV5-1	CASSLVTDTEAFF
TRBV6-1	CASSESVQAVGNQPQHF
TRBV7-6	CASSLGGVNTEAFF
TRBV11-2	CASSQLAGDVYNEQFF
TRBV9	CASSVDQRDGYNEQFF
TRBV9	CASSVGSFPRDNQPQHF
TRBV7-2	CASSLLLGVEGYTF
TRBV6-6	CASSPTGTVIYNEQFF
TRBV6-4	CASSVMGEQYF
TRBV27	CASSFPEQYF
TRBV9	CASTQGFSNTGELFF
TRBV4-1	CASSQPGQGKGAFF
TRBV19	CASSIPKLAGAPGELFF
TRBV6-5	CASSLPNQPQHF
TRBV30	CAWREGLAGGLEQFF
TRBV7-9	CASSLPAGGPVDTQYF
TRBV5-5	CASSLTGMEPQHF
TRBV5-1	CASSLGQGTWNTEAFF
TRBV9	CASSVDSWGIGDTQYF
TRBV7-2	CASSLESGQGGNEQYF